The clone carrying this T cell receptor (beta chain) occurred a few times. The antigen is undetermined. The record originates from a study of beta chain features in type 1 diabetes. Overall study context: Cells sorted and examined across all samples totaled more than 90,000,000.

The CDR3 runs 15 residues. The V end was cut by 0 bases, the J end by 6 bases, with 14 bases between. Germline-derived CDR1 and CDR2 are MNHNY and SVGAGI (reference sequence). Study-wide results and caveats: The study notes PCR might favor shorter templates equally in patients and controls. Shorter TCRB CDR3s, moderately but significantly so, marked every one of the four CD4+ subsets in Type 1 diabetes patients.

Staining for CD45RO/CCR7/CD25/CD127/CD95/CD27 allowed sorting of CD4+ naive, central memory, regulatory and stem cell-like memory cells. Without exception, sorted populations had purity beyond 98%. Investigators reverse transcribed all isolated RNA, so they sequenced expressed TCRB transcripts. Repertoires were generated with immunoSEQ multiplex PCR, while TCRdb's copy carries only in-frame clones and drops some. Of about 640,000 clones listed, roughly 12% are singletons. This chain connects TRBV6-6 to TRBJ1-1; tentatively, D is TRBD1 (6 bases). Sequencing was performed on naive CD4+ T cells from blood. The clonotype comes from a young man with type 1 diabetes. CDR3 sequence reads: CASSYSTGAEAEAFF. CDR3 nucleotide sequence: TGTGCCAGCAGTTACTCCACGGGGGCAGAGGCTGAAGCTTTCTTT.